A single sample is the source of the 19 T cell receptor beta chains below, sequenced in a study of TIL therapy for anti-PD-1-resistant metastatic lung cancer. Stated time point: pre-treatment sample, taken before nivolumab and TIL therapy. Sequencing used immunoSEQ v3. Profiling relied on immunoSEQ multiplex PCR, and the TCRdb table lists in-frame clones only, not all of them. Among 9,000 to 15,000 clones listed, 60% to 80% were seen once. This specimen was blood, taken at baseline. The source is a person aged 25 to 85 with non-small cell lung cancer.

V and J are TRBV19 and TRBJ1-5; D is perhaps TRBD1 (6 bases). Germline V gene sequence: CDR1 LNHDA, CDR2 SQIVND (reference sequence). The length of the CDR3 is 16 residues. The V end lost 6 bases, the J end lost 2 bases, and 17 bases lay between the germline ends. The CDR3 bases are TGTGCCAGTAGCGGGGGGGTAAACAGGGGCAATCAGCCCCAGCATTTT. Protein product: CASSGGVNRGNQPQHF.

The chain links TRBV23-1 to TRBJ1-1; D may be TRBD1 (6 bases). Being an ORF, TRBV23-1 has a function that is uncertain. The CDR3 sequence is 15 residues long. V lost 3 bases to trimming and J lost 0 bases, with 11 bases between them. In DNA form, the CDR3 reads TGCGCCAGCAGTCAGCCCAGGGGAATGAACACTGAAGCTTTCTTT. It is translated as CASSQPRGMNTEAFF.

The genes are TRBV27 and TRBJ2-7; the match to TRBD2 covers 7 bases. Per germline, CDR1 MNHEY and CDR2 SMNVEV (reference sequence). The trim removed 10 bases at V and 3 bases at J, leaving 12 bases unmatched. The CDR3 is 14 residues long. CDR3 loop: CATRPSGLFYEQYF. Written as DNA, the CDR3 is TGTGCCACCCGACCTAGCGGTCTTTTCTACGAGCAGTACTTC.

Here the CDR3 DNA reads TGTGCCAGCAGCTTAGGTCCGGGACTAGCGGCCTACAATGAGCAGTTCTTC. The encoded protein is CASSLGPGLAAYNEQFF. The chain links TRBV11-2 to TRBJ2-1; 11 bases are shared with TRBD2. Germline assignment: CDR1 SGHAT and CDR2 FQNNGV. V lost 1 base to trimming and J lost 2 bases; unmatched junction nucleotides: 4. The CDR3 has 17 amino acids.

The CDR3 DNA is TGCGCCAGCAGCTTCGAGCTAGCATCATACAATGAGCAGTTCTTC. Its translation is CASSFELASYNEQFF. The V gene is TRBV5-1, the J gene TRBJ2-1; D is perhaps TRBD2 (5 bases). The V gene lost 2 bases and the J gene lost 4 bases, with 13 bases spanning the gap. Germline V lookup: CDR1 SGHRS, CDR2 YFSETQ. CDR3 size: 15 residues. Based on the CDR3 plus reference TRBV5-1 and TRBJ2-1, the full variable domain is KAGVTQTPRYLIKTRGQQVTLSCSPISGHRSVSWYQQTPGQGLQFLFEYFSETQRNKGNFPGRFSGRQFSNSRSEMNVSTLELGDSALYLCASSFELASYNEQFFGPGTRLTVL.

This clone was seen more than once but under ten times. V usage is TRBV5-1 and J usage is TRBJ1-1; 7 bases fit TRBD1. Trimming removed 4 bases from V and 4 bases from J; junction bases left unmatched: 4. The CDR3 is made up of 13 amino acids. Germline V CDR1 and CDR2: SGHRS, YFSETQ. In nucleotides, the CDR3 is TGCGCCAGCAGCGATCAGGGGGGCACTGAAGCTTTCTTT. Protein sequence: CASSDQGGTEAFF.

Turning to this clone: The junction does not match germline at one end; this may be a read error. This sequence joins TRBV7-3 and TRBJ1-2; 8 bases line up with TRBD1. This CDR3 is built from 15 residues. In germline, CDR1 is SGHTA, CDR2 FQGTGA. The CDR3 DNA reads as TGCGCCAGCAGCCGAATACAGGGGGCTAACTATGGCTACACCTTC. It is translated as CASSRIQGANYGYTF.

This chain joins TRBV27 and TRBJ1-6; D perhaps matches TRBD1 (6 bases). V lost 0 bases and J lost 7, with 10 bases in between. The CDR3 runs to 15 residues. Germline V lookup: CDR1 MNHEY, CDR2 SMNVEV (reference sequence). For the CDR3, the DNA is TGTGCCAGCAGTTTATCGGCGGGGGGCAATTCACCCCTCCACTTT. Its protein is CASSLSAGGNSPLHF.

The chain combines TRBV19 with TRBJ1-2; D is perhaps TRBD1 (5 bases). CDR3 size: 14 residues. Trimming left V 6 bases short and J 6 bases short, with 17 bases between. Germline assignment: CDR1 LNHDA and CDR2 SQIVND (reference sequence). As DNA, the CDR3 is TGTGCCAGTAGCGTCCGGGACCCAACAAATGGCTACACCTTC. Translated, it gives CASSVRDPTNGYTF.

CDR3 protein: CASILKGQGVDTQYF. The CDR3 DNA reads as TGTGCCAGCATCCTGAAGGGACAGGGGGTAGATACGCAGTATTTT. The V gene is TRBV7-2, the J gene TRBJ2-3, with 11 bases aligning to TRBD1. The trim removed 7 bases at V and 5 bases at J, leaving 8 bases unmatched. The CDR3 runs 15 residues. Germline V gene sequence: CDR1 SGHTA, CDR2 FQGNSA. Full variable domain (rest looked up from reference TRBV7-2 and TRBJ2-3): GAGVSQSPSNKVTEKGKDVELRCDPISGHTALYWYRQSLGQGLEFLIYFQGNSAPDKSGLPSDRFSAERTGGSVSTLTIQRTQQEDSAVYLCASILKGQGVDTQYFGPGTRLTVL.

The rearrangement uses TRBV4-2 and TRBJ1-2; no clear D gene. Germline CDR1 and CDR2: LGHNA and YNFKEQ. This CDR3 has 15 amino acids. V lost 0 bases to trimming and J lost 1 base, with 9 bases between them. The CDR3 DNA reads as TGTGCCAGCAGCCAAGAATACAGCGTTAACTATGGCTACACCTTC. Its translation is CASSQEYSVNYGYTF.

This clone was found a few times. V usage is TRBV4-2 and J usage is TRBJ2-3, with 8 bases aligning to TRBD2. The ends lost 1 base at V and 4 bases at J; junction bases unmatched: 4. The CDR3 totals 15 residues. Germline V gene data show CDR1 as LGHNA and CDR2 as YNFKEQ. The CDR3 loop reads CASSQAEREPDTQYF. In DNA form, the CDR3 reads TGTGCCAGCAGCCAAGCCGAGCGGGAGCCAGATACGCAGTATTTT.

The chain combines TRBV18 with TRBJ2-7; a weak D match, TRBD1 (6 bases). The V gene's germline CDR1 is KGHSH and CDR2 LQKENI. There are 14 residues in the CDR3. Trimming cost V 3 bases and J 4 bases, with 13 bases left between them. The CDR3 coding sequence is TGTGCCAGCTCACCGAACAGGGAAACGTACGAGCAGTACTTC. Translated: CASSPNRETYEQYF. The full variable domain, with the rest looked up from reference TRBV18 and TRBJ2-7, is NAGVMQNPRHLVRRRGQEARLRCSPMKGHSHVYWYRQLPEEGLKFMVYLQKENIIDESGMPKERFSAEFPKEGPSILRIQQVVRGDSAAYFCASSPNRETYEQYFGPGTRLTVT.

The rearrangement links TRBV5-6 to TRBJ2-5; 8 bases fit TRBD1. The CDR3 extends over 14 amino acids. Germline loops: CDR1 SGHDT, CDR2 YYEEEE. Losses at the gene ends were 4 bases for V and 7 bases for J; bases not matched to a gene: 9. CDR3 in amino acids: CASSPLAGGRTQYF. The CDR3 bases are TGTGCCAGCAGCCCATTGGCAGGGGGCAGGACCCAGTACTTC.

V is TRBV2 and J is TRBJ1-2, with 8 bases matching TRBD1. CDR1 is SNHLY and CDR2 is FYNNEI in the germline V gene. Unmatched junction bases numbered 12, after V lost 5 bases and J lost 7 bases. CDR3 length: 15 amino acids. The CDR3 loop is CASSLLGQGASGYTF. The CDR3 bases are TGTGCCAGCAGTCTCTTGGGGCAGGGGGCAAGTGGCTACACCTTC.

The gene calls are TRBV6-5 and TRBJ2-7; 8 nucleotides align to TRBD2. The CDR3 spans 14 residues. The V gene end was trimmed by 2 bases and the J gene end by 6 bases; junction bases not matched to a gene: 6. Germline V lookup: CDR1 MNHEY, CDR2 SVGAGI. Here the CDR3 reads CASSYPGRAFEQYF. CDR3 in DNA: TGTGCCAGCAGTTACCCCGGGAGGGCTTTCGAGCAGTACTTC.

The V call is TRBV6-7, the J call TRBJ1-2; 8 positions agree with TRBD1. TRBV6-7 is an ORF, with its function uncertain. Losses at the gene ends were 2 bases for V and 4 bases for J; bases not matched to a gene: 6. This CDR3 spans 15 amino acids. As DNA, the CDR3 is TGTGCCAGCAGTTACAAAAGACAGGGGCGCTATGGCTACACCTTC. Amino acids: CASSYKRQGRYGYTF.

V usage is TRBV2 and J usage is TRBJ2-5; TRBD2 agrees at 9 bases. CDR3 size: 15 residues. Per germline, CDR1 SNHLY and CDR2 FYNNEI. Unmatched junction bases numbered 11, after V lost 5 bases and J lost 7 bases. The CDR3 DNA follows: TGTGCCAGCAGTATCCGGACTAGCGCGACGGGGACCCAGTACTTC. It translates to CASSIRTSATGTQYF.

This rearrangement joins TRBV6-6 to TRBJ2-6, with D unresolved. The CDR3 is made up of 14 amino acids. V was cut by 2 bases and J by 0 bases, with 2 bases left in between. Germline V gene data show CDR1 as MNHNY and CDR2 as SVGAGI (reference sequence). CDR3 amino acids: CASSYASGANVLTF. The CDR3 DNA follows: TGTGCCAGCAGTTACGCCTCTGGGGCCAACGTCCTGACTTTC.